This is a list of T cell receptor beta chains from one sample in a study of blood T cell repertoires in COVID-19. Only in-frame clones appear in the TCRdb table, and some are missing; sequencing was by immunoSEQ multiplex PCR. Of 50,000 to 55,000 clones listed, approximately 80% are singletons. Sequencing was done on a sample of peripheral blood. The origin of the receptors is an elderly man with COVID-19, enrolled during active disease. CDR3s leave out the opening cysteine and the closing phenylalanine or tryptophan.

TRBV5-5	TRBJ2-1	ASSFFLAGMGDNEQF
TRBV6-2/TRBV6-3	TRBJ2-1	ASSPSLLAGFGNEQF
TRBV15	TRBJ1-3	ANPFAGPFSGNTIY
TRBV14	TRBJ2-7	ASSHAGTEGYEQY
TRBV19	TRBJ1-6	ASSRQGVRTNNSPLH
TRBV18	TRBJ1-2	ASSPRMVREEDGYT
TRBV5-6	TRBJ1-5	ASSGQATQAPQH
TRBV5-1	TRBJ1-4	ASSLSWGANEKLF
TRBV20-1	TRBJ1-1	SASNNRAEAF
TRBV5-1	TRBJ1-6	ASSLADFGNSPLH
TRBV19	TRBJ2-3	ASSIAPLVDTQY
TRBV29-1	TRBJ1-4	SVRGRATNEKLF
TRBV27	TRBJ2-2	ASKRRTSGAGELF
TRBV3-1/TRBV3-2	TRBJ1-1	ASSRDRGTEAF
TRBV7-2	TRBJ2-2	ASSSIPGGELF
TRBV5-1	TRBJ2-5	ASSIGLAGGRETQY
TRBV6-5	TRBJ1-5	ASKGAGENQPQH